A single sample is the source of the 21 T cell receptor beta chains below, sequenced in a study of control samples from healthy donors and cancer patients. Repertoires were generated with immunoSEQ multiplex PCR, while TCRdb's copy carries only in-frame clones and drops some. In the table there are around 150,000 clones, 96% of which are singletons. The source material was blood. All receptors come from a young woman in good health.

V usage is TRBV30 and J usage is TRBJ1-6; tentative D call: TRBD1 (5 bases). Germline assignment: CDR1 GTSNPN and CDR2 SVGIG (reference sequence). V lost 1 base, J lost 7 bases, and 11 bases lay in between. CDR3 size: 14 residues. The CDR3 DNA sequence: TGTGCCTGGAGTGCGGGGCAGGGCAATTCACCCCTCCACTTT. Its translation is CAWSAGQGNSPLHF.

V and J are TRBV5-4 and TRBJ1-2, with unresolved D. V gave up 4 bases and J gave up 8 bases, with 9 bases separating them. This CDR3 is built from 11 residues. CDR1 and CDR2 (germline): SGHNT, YYREEE (reference sequence). CDR3 DNA sequence: TGTGCCAGCAGCCATTCCCAGGGCTACACCTTC. The encoded protein is CASSHSQGYTF. Combining the CDR3 with reference TRBV5-4 and TRBJ1-2 gives the whole variable domain ETGVTQSPTHLIKTRGQQVTLRCSSQSGHNTVSWYQQALGQGPQFIFQYYREEENGRGNFPPRFSGLQFPNYSSELNVNALELDDSALYLCASSHSQGYTFGSGTRLTVV.

The V and J genes are TRBV28 and TRBJ1-2; no clear D gene. CDR3 length: 13 residues. Trimming pared 2 bases from V and 8 bases from J, leaving 12 bases between. The V gene's germline CDR1 is MDHEN and CDR2 SYDVKM. CDR3 bases: TGTGCCAGCAGTTTAGAGTGGGCGAAAGGCTACACCTTC. Protein: CASSLEWAKGYTF.

CDR3 coding DNA: TGTGCCAGCAGTTTCGCAGGGCAGGTCGAGCAGTACTTC. Protein: CASSFAGQVEQYF. The chain has TRBV28 and TRBJ2-7, with a possible D match to TRBD1 (5 bases). CDR1 is MDHEN, CDR2 SYDVKM, per germline. This CDR3 comprises 13 residues. V was shortened by 3 bases and J by 6 bases, with 12 bases between the two germline ends.

The genes are TRBV19 and TRBJ2-4; D is uncertain. V lost 3 bases and J lost 9, with 6 bases in between. CDR1 is LNHDA, CDR2 SQIVND, per germline (reference sequence). This CDR3 comprises 11 residues. DNA for the CDR3: TGTGCCAGTAGTATGAGGAGCATTCAGTACTTC. As protein: CASSMRSIQYF.

This clone was recorded once. This chain connects TRBV15 to TRBJ2-7; 8 nucleotides agree with TRBD1. Trimming at V came to 5 bases and at J to 4 bases, leaving 7 bases not matched to a gene. The CDR3 has 14 residues. The V gene's germline CDR1 is LNHNV and CDR2 YYDKDF (reference sequence). CDR3 sequence reads: CATSARTGRYEQYF. CDR3 coding DNA: TGTGCCACCAGCGCCCGGACAGGGAGGTACGAGCAGTACTTC.

This rearrangement joins TRBV10-2 to TRBJ2-7; weak D call: TRBD1 (5 bases). V was clipped by 1 base and J by 4 bases, with 17 bases between them. The CDR3 is 16 amino acids. Germline V CDR1 and CDR2: WSHSY, SAAADI. CDR3 nucleotide sequence: TGCGCCAGCAGTGAGTGGGGCAGGCAGGACGGTTACGAGCAGTACTTC. Translating gives CASSEWGRQDGYEQYF.

The chain carries TRBV10-3 and TRBJ1-2; D call uncertain. This CDR3 has 10 amino acids. The germline CDR1 and CDR2 sequences are ENHRY and SYGVKD. The V end was cut by 10 bases, the J end by 6 bases, with 9 bases between. The CDR3 DNA is TGTGCCACATACGGAGATGGCTACACCTTC. Translation gives CATYGDGYTF.

The rearrangement uses TRBV11-2 and TRBJ1-2; a possible D gene is TRBD1 (6 bases). V lost 5 bases to trimming and J lost 2 bases, with 12 bases between them. Germline V gene lookup returns CDR1 SGHAT and CDR2 FQNNGV. The CDR3 loop spans 14 amino acids. The DNA for the CDR3 is TGTGCCAGCAGCCAATACAGGGCCAACTATGGCTACACCTTC. Translation gives CASSQYRANYGYTF. Filled out from reference TRBV11-2 and TRBJ1-2, the complete variable domain reads EAGVAQSPRYKIIEKRQSVAFWCNPISGHATLYWYQQILGQGPKLLIQFQNNGVVDDSQLPKDRFSAERLKGVDSTLKIQPAKLEDSAVYLCASSQYRANYGYTFGSGTRLTVV.

Only one count was recorded for this clone. The V call is TRBV29-1, the J call TRBJ2-1; tentatively, D is TRBD2 (6 bases). The germline CDR1 and CDR2 sequences are SQVTM and ANQGSEA. V was shortened by 0 bases and J by 3 bases, with 12 bases between the two germline ends. The CDR3 is 15 residues long. In nucleotides, the CDR3 is TGCAGCGTTGAAGATAGACTAGGCAACTACAATGAGCAGTTCTTC. Protein: CSVEDRLGNYNEQFF.

The J gene is TRBJ2-2, the V gene TRBV30; D possibly corresponds to TRBD1 (5 bases). V was trimmed by 3 bases and J by 4 bases, leaving 12 bases between them. Germline assignment: CDR1 GTSNPN and CDR2 SVGIG (reference sequence). The CDR3 is 14 residues long. As DNA, the CDR3 is TGTGCCTGGAGCCAGGGCAGCCCCACCGGGGAGCTGTTTTTT. Translated: CAWSQGSPTGELFF.

J is TRBJ2-3 and V is TRBV9, with D perhaps assigned TRBD1 or TRBD2 (6 bases each). The CDR3 covers 17 residues. Trimming removed 0 bases at V and 8 bases at J, with 22 bases between. Germline-derived CDR1 and CDR2 are SGDLS and YYNGEE. The CDR3 region has the DNA TGTGCCAGCAGCGTAGATCCCGGGGGCGGAAACACGGGTACGCAGTATTTT. It is translated as CASSVDPGGGNTGTQYF.

The J gene is TRBJ1-1, the V gene TRBV7-2; TRBD1 might be the D (6 bases). Trimming cost V 3 bases and J 7 bases, with 9 bases left between them. The CDR3 totals 12 residues. From germline, CDR1 is SGHTA and CDR2 FQGNSA. CDR3 sequence reads: CASSFGQLEAFF. The CDR3 nucleotides are TGTGCCAGCAGCTTCGGACAGCTTGAAGCTTTCTTT. The full variable domain, rest sourced from reference TRBV7-2 and TRBJ1-1, is GAGVSQSPSNKVTEKGKDVELRCDPISGHTALYWYRQSLGQGLEFLIYFQGNSAPDKSGLPSDRFSAERTGGSVSTLTIQRTQQEDSAVYLCASSFGQLEAFFGQGTRLTVV.

The V and J genes are TRBV6-5 and TRBJ2-5; TRBD1 might be the D (5 bases). The length of the CDR3 is 13 residues. In germline, CDR1 is MNHEY, CDR2 SVGAGI. V was shortened by 5 bases and J by 1 base, with 8 bases between the two germline ends. CDR3 DNA sequence: TGTGCCAGCAGTAGGACAATCCAAGAGACCCAGTACTTC. Residues: CASSRTIQETQYF.

The rearrangement joins TRBV29-1 to TRBJ2-5; D unresolved. V lost 5 bases, J lost 4 bases, and 5 bases lay in between. The CDR3 sequence is 10 residues long. Germline CDR1 reads SQVTM; CDR2 reads ANQGSEA. CDR3 residues: CSVLGETQYF. The CDR3 coding sequence is TGCAGCGTTCTTGGAGAGACCCAGTACTTC.

The chain carries TRBV7-9 and TRBJ2-7; 11 nucleotides align to TRBD2. V dropped 5 bases and J dropped 2; count of bases not matched to a gene: 8. The CDR3 is 16 amino acids. Germline assignment: CDR1 SEHNR and CDR2 FQNEAQ (reference sequence). The CDR3 region has the DNA TGTGCCAGCAGCACGGGACTAGCGGAGTATCCCTACGAGCAGTACTTC. Its translation: CASSTGLAEYPYEQYF.

The chain carries TRBV28 and TRBJ1-1; maybe TRBD1 (5 bases). V was shortened by 0 bases and J by 4 bases, with 12 bases between the two germline ends. Germline assignment: CDR1 MDHEN and CDR2 SYDVKM. The CDR3 covers 15 residues. The CDR3 nucleotides read TGTGCCAGCAGTTTATGGACTGGGGCAGCCACTGAAGCTTTCTTT. It is translated as CASSLWTGAATEAFF.

The V gene is TRBV7-6, the J gene TRBJ2-7, with D maybe TRBD2 (5 bases). The CDR3 totals 13 residues. CDR1 and CDR2 from the germline V gene are SGHVS and FNYEAQ. The V gene lost 2 bases and the J gene lost 2 bases, with 7 bases spanning the gap. DNA for the CDR3: TGTGCCAGCAGCTTAAAGGGAGCCTACGAGCAGTACTTC. Its translation is CASSLKGAYEQYF.

V and J are TRBV2 and TRBJ2-3; 9 bases line up with TRBD2. The CDR3 covers 16 residues. The germline CDR1 and CDR2 sequences are SNHLY and FYNNEI. V lost 4 bases to trimming and J lost 0 bases; unmatched junction nucleotides: 5. CDR3 amino acids: CASSVRAGGSTDTQYF. In DNA, the CDR3 is TGTGCCAGCAGTGTTAGGGCGGGGGGGAGCACAGATACGCAGTATTTT.

This clone was seen only once. The chain is built from TRBV28 and TRBJ2-1, with 9 nucleotides matching TRBD2. Germline V gives CDR1 MDHEN, CDR2 SYDVKM. V gave up 5 bases and J gave up 0 bases; unmatched junction bases: 2. The CDR3 extends over 15 amino acids. CDR3 loop: CASSRAGGSYNEQFF. CDR3 nucleotides: TGTGCCAGCAGTCGAGCGGGAGGCTCCTACAATGAGCAGTTCTTC.

For the CDR3, the DNA is TGTGCCAGCCGGACCGGGACAGGGTCCTACGAGCAGTACTTC. Its translation: CASRTGTGSYEQYF. The rearrangement joins TRBV7-9 to TRBJ2-7; TRBD1 aligns across 9 bases. Unmatched junction bases numbered 6, after V lost 8 bases and J lost 1 base. CDR1 is SEHNR, CDR2 FQNEAQ, per germline (reference sequence). CDR3 length: 14 residues.